This passage covers 15 T cell receptor beta chains from one sample sequenced in a study of blood T cell repertoires in COVID-19. The assay was immunoSEQ multiplex PCR, and TCRdb's table has in-frame clones only and misses some. The profile shows approximately 150,000 clones, roughly 93% of them singletons. The sequenced material came from peripheral blood. All receptors come from a man between 18 and 35 years old with COVID-19, enrolled during active disease.

J is TRBJ1-2 and V is TRBV7-8, with 7 nucleotides matching TRBD1. V dropped 1 base and J dropped 8; count of bases not matched to a gene: 4. Germline loops: CDR1 SGHVS, CDR2 FQNEAQ. The CDR3 consists of 13 residues. The CDR3: CASSLGTGEGYTF. DNA of the CDR3: TGTGCCAGCAGCTTAGGGACAGGAGAGGGCTACACCTTC.

The V call is TRBV5-1, the J call TRBJ2-2; 11 bases map to TRBD2. The V gene's germline CDR1 is SGHRS and CDR2 YFSETQ. The ends lost 1 base at V and 10 bases at J; junction bases unmatched: 9. This CDR3 region has 16 residues. The CDR3 sequence is CASSLYLAGGSEELFF. The CDR3 DNA sequence: TGCGCCAGCAGCTTGTATCTAGCGGGAGGCTCTGAGGAGCTGTTTTTT.

The chain is built from TRBV7-6 and TRBJ2-1; D call uncertain. The length of the CDR3 is 11 residues. V was trimmed by 1 base and J by 8 bases, leaving 3 bases between them. The V gene's germline CDR1 is SGHVS and CDR2 FNYEAQ. The CDR3 DNA reads TGTGCCAGCAGCTTAGGCGATGAGCAGTTCTTC. Encoded protein: CASSLGDEQFF. Combining the CDR3 with reference TRBV7-6 and TRBJ2-1 gives the whole variable domain GAGVSQSPRYKVTKRGQDVALRCDPISGHVSLYWYRQALGQGPEFLTYFNYEAQQDKSGLPNDRFSAERPEGSISTLTIQRTEQRDSAMYRCASSLGDEQFFGPGTRLTVL.

The chain recombines TRBV27 with TRBJ2-7, with 9 bases matching TRBD1. J gave up 0 bases and V 3 bases, and 6 bases lay outside the gene matches. CDR1 is MNHEY, CDR2 SMNVEV, per germline (reference sequence). The CDR3 length is 16 residues. CDR3 loop: CASSLLRDRDSYEQYF. The CDR3 coding sequence is TGTGCCAGCAGTTTGCTTCGGGACAGGGACTCCTACGAGCAGTACTTC.

The chain employs TRBV28 and TRBJ1-2, with 8 bases identical to TRBD1. CDR1 and CDR2 (germline): MDHEN, SYDVKM. Germline trimming cut 5 bases from V and 7 bases from J; bases unmatched to any gene: 12. The CDR3 extends over 15 amino acids. In DNA, the CDR3 is TGTGCCAGCAGTCCTTGGACAGGGCATCTGGCTGGCTACACCTTC. Translated, it gives CASSPWTGHLAGYTF.

The chain has TRBV28 and TRBJ2-7; 10 positions agree with TRBD1. Germline loops: CDR1 MDHEN, CDR2 SYDVKM. V was clipped by 6 bases and J by 6 bases; unmatched bases: 14. This CDR3 contains 16 residues. The CDR3 nucleotides are TGTGCCAGCAGAAACCGCGACGACAGGGGGCTAGGCGAGCAGTACTTC. Its protein product is CASRNRDDRGLGEQYF.

This chain connects TRBV7-3 to TRBJ2-7; TRBD2 is a possible D gene (5 bases). CDR1 and CDR2 from the germline V gene are SGHTA and FQGTGA. V was cut by 7 bases and J by 3 bases, with 19 bases left in between. CDR3 size: 15 residues. The DNA for the CDR3 is TGTGCCAGCAACCCCCCCGGAGGAGGCAGCTACGAGCAGTACTTC. Translating it yields CASNPPGGGSYEQYF.

J is TRBJ2-3 and V is TRBV4-2, with 11 bases that match TRBD1. CDR1 is LGHNA, CDR2 YNFKEQ, per germline. The ends lost 3 bases at V and 5 bases at J; junction bases unmatched: 7. The CDR3 is 16 amino acids. CDR3 protein: CASSQADRGRKDTQYF. The CDR3 bases are TGTGCCAGCAGCCAGGCGGACAGGGGGCGGAAAGATACGCAGTATTTT.

The genes are TRBV29-1 and TRBJ2-7, with D perhaps matching TRBD1 (5 bases). CDR3 length equals 15 residues. With 2 bases removed from V and 1 base from J, the gap between germline ends came to 15 bases. From germline, CDR1 is SQVTM and CDR2 ANQGSEA. CDR3 protein: CSVELVGAMSYEQYF. As DNA, the CDR3 is TGCAGCGTTGAATTGGTAGGGGCTATGTCCTACGAGCAGTACTTC.

The rearrangement joins TRBV9 to TRBJ1-1; no clear D gene. Trimming pared 3 bases from V and 0 bases from J, leaving 9 bases between. The CDR3 extends over 14 amino acids. CDR1 and CDR2 (germline): SGDLS, YYNGEE. The DNA of the CDR3 is TGTGCCAGCAGCGGGAGCCAAATGAACACTGAAGCTTTCTTT. Amino acid sequence: CASSGSQMNTEAFF.

This chain joins TRBV7-2 and TRBJ2-1; 7 nucleotides agree with TRBD2. The CDR3 consists of 14 residues. Germline CDR1 SGHTA, CDR2 FQGNSA. The ends lost 5 bases at V and 3 bases at J; junction bases unmatched: 4. The CDR3 reads CASSPASGYNEQFF. The DNA for the CDR3 is TGTGCCAGCAGCCCCGCTAGCGGCTACAATGAGCAGTTCTTC.

This chain links TRBV4-1 with TRBJ2-1; 7 bases line up with TRBD2. Germline CDR1 reads MGHRA; CDR2 reads YSYEKL. V lost 4 bases, J lost 5 bases, and 8 bases stayed unmatched. CDR3 size: 15 residues. The CDR3 nucleotides read TGCGCCAGCAGCCTTGAGCGGGACCCCCACAATGAGCAGTTCTTC. This translates into CASSLERDPHNEQFF.

The V gene is TRBV9, the J gene TRBJ1-2; D ambiguous. CDR1 and CDR2 from the germline V gene are SGDLS and YYNGEE. The CDR3 extends over 15 amino acids. V was clipped by 4 bases and J by 7 bases, with 20 bases between them. Here the CDR3 reads CASSSDPKGVPGYTF. The CDR3 region has the DNA TGTGCCAGCAGCTCGGATCCAAAGGGAGTCCCTGGCTACACCTTC.

The rearrangement links TRBV10-3 to TRBJ2-3; D is possibly TRBD2 (5 bases). Trimming removed 5 bases at V and 0 bases at J, with 12 bases between. This CDR3 is 15 amino acids long. The germline V gene encodes CDR1 ENHRY and CDR2 SYGVKD. The CDR3 loop is CAISNRGSSTDTQYF. In DNA form, the CDR3 reads TGTGCCATCAGTAATCGGGGATCCAGCACAGATACGCAGTATTTT.

The genes are TRBV27 and TRBJ2-1, with D perhaps TRBD2 (10 bases). Germline V gene lookup returns CDR1 MNHEY and CDR2 SMNVEV (reference sequence). The ends were cut back, 5 bases at V and 15 bases at J, with 26 bases in the middle. The CDR3 runs 15 residues. The CDR3 region is CASSQGTGTSESRFF. CDR3 nucleotides: TGTGCCAGCAGTCAAGGGACAGGGACTAGCGAGAGTAGGTTCTTC.